This TCR beta chain was profiled in a study of T-cell reconstitution after alpha-beta-depleted transplantation in children. The ends were cut back, 6 bases at V and 6 bases at J, with 14 bases in the middle. CDR1 and CDR2 (germline): ENHRY, SYGVKD. CDR3 length equals 14 residues. Unique molecular identifiers featured in how the TCRbeta library was prepared. TCRdb reanalysed the PCR reads using MiXCR and keeps one entry per CDR3 protein. In the table there are under 400,000 distinct CDR3 sequences, 23% of which are singletons. As regards this clonotype: Antigen: not known.

Broader study findings: After transplant, high TCRbeta diversity at day 60 in some patients arose from surviving recipient T cells and thymic progenitors. The origin of alpha-beta T cells about two months after transplant was reportedly several hundred expanded graft clones.

The source is a male patient younger than 18 who had a stem cell transplant for acute lymphoblastic leukemia, so the T cells may come from the graft donor. This chain connects TRBV10-3 to TRBJ2-2; D possibly corresponds to TRBD2 (6 bases). This material consisted of PBMCs, mostly from graft donor cells, taken 180 days after TCRalphabeta/CD19-depleted stem cell transplant. CDR3 in DNA: TGTGCCATCAGGGGGACTGCCGCGGCCGGGGAGCTGTTTTTT. It specifies CAIRGTAAAGELFF.